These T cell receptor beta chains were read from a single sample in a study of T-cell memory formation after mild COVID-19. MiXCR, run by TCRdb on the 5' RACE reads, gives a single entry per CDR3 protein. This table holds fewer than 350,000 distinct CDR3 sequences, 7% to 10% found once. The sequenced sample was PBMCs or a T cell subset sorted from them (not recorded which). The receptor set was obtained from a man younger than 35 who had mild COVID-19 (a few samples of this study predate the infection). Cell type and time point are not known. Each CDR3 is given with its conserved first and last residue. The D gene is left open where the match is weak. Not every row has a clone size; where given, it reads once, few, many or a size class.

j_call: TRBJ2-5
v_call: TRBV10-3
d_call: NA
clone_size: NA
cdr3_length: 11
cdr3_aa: CAIGETGTQYF
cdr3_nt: TGTGCCATCGGTGAGACTGGTACCCAGTACTTC

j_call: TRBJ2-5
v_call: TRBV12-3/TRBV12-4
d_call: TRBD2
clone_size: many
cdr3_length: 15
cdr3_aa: CASSFTRGGRGTQYF
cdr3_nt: TGTGCCAGCAGTTTTACTCGGGGGGGCCGGGGGACCCAGTACTTC

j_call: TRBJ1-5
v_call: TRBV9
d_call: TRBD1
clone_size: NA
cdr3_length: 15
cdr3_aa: CASSAQDRAGQPQHF
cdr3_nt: TGTGCCAGCAGCGCCCAGGACAGGGCCGGGCAGCCCCAGCATTTT

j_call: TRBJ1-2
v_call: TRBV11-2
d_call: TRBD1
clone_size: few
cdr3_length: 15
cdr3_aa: CASGIRDRGFADYTF
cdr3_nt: TGTGCCAGCGGGATACGGGACAGGGGTTTTGCGGACTACACCTTC

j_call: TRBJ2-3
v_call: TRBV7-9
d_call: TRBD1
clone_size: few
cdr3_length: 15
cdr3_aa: CASSPPGQGPDTQYF
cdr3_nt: TGTGCCAGCAGCCCTCCCGGACAGGGGCCAGATACGCAGTATTTT

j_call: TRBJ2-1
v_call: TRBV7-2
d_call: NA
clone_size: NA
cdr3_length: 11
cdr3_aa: CASNRNNEQFF
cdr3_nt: TGTGCCAGCAATAGGAACAATGAGCAGTTCTTC

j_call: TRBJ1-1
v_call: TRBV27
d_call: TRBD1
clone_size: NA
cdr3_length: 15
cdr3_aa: CASRVVKGALTEAFF
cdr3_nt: TGTGCCAGCAGGGTGGTCAAGGGGGCACTCACTGAAGCTTTCTTT

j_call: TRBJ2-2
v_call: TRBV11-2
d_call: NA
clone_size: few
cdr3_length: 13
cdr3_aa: CASSWQGIGELFF
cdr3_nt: TGTGCCAGCAGCTGGCAGGGAATCGGGGAGCTGTTTTTT

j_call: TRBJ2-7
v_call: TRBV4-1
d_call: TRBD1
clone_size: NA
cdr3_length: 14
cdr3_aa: CASSLLTGGHEQYF
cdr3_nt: TGCGCCAGCAGCCTACTTACAGGGGGCCACGAGCAGTACTTC

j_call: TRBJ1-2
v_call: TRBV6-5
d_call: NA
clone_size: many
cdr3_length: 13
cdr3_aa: CASSYRSNYGYTF
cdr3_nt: TGTGCCAGCAGTTACCGCTCCAACTATGGCTACACCTTC

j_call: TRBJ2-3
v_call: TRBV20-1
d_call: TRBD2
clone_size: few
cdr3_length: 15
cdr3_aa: CSALGLAGSTDTQYF
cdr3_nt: TGCAGTGCTCTGGGTTTAGCGGGGAGCACAGATACGCAGTATTTT

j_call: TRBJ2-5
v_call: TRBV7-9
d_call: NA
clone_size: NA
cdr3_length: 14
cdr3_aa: CASSSRDIQETQYF
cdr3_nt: TGTGCCAGCAGCTCCCGGGACATACAAGAGACCCAGTACTTC

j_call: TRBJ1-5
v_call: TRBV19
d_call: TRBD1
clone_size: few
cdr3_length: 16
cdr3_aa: CASSATGGGGNQPQHF
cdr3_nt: TGTGCCAGTAGTGCCACAGGGGGCGGAGGCAATCAGCCCCAGCATTTT

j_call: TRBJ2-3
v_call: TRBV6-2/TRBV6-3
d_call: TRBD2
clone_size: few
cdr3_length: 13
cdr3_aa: CASSRAGADTQYF
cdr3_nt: TGTGCCAGCAGTCGAGCGGGGGCTGATACGCAGTATTTT

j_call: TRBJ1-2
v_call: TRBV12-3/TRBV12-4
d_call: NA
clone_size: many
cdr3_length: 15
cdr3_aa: CASSRIGEIGYGYTF
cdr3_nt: TGTGCCAGCAGCCGGATTGGGGAGATCGGCTATGGCTACACCTTC